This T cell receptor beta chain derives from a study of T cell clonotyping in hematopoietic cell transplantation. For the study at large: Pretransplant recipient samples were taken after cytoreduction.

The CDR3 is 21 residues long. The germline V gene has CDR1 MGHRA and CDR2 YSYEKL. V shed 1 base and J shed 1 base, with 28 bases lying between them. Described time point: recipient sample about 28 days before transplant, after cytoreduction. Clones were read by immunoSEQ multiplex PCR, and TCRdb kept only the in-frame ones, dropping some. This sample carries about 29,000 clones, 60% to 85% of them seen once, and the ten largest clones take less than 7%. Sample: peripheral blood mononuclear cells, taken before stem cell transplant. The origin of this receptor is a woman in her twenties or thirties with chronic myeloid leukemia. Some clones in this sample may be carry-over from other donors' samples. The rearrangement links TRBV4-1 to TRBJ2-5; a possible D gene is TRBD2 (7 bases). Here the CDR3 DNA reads TGCGCCAGCAGCCAAGGCTCGAGGATGGGGGGGGGCCTAGGGTTCCAAGAGACCCAGTACTTC. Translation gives CASSQGSRMGGGLGFQETQYF.